This T cell receptor (beta chain) stems from a study of blood T cell repertoires in COVID-19. About the study: COVID-19 samples, acute and convalescent, were from the United States, Italy and Spain. T cells, B-cell-depleted T cells, or PBMCs provided the cDNA or gDNA that served as material.

The CDR3 sequence is 16 residues long. V was clipped by 5 bases and J by 4 bases; unmatched bases: 4. Per germline, CDR1 SGHTA and CDR2 FQGTGA. While infection was still active, Seattle patients were enrolled and then followed longitudinally. Repertoires were generated with immunoSEQ multiplex PCR, while TCRdb's copy carries only in-frame clones and drops some. The repertoire includes roughly 280,000 clones, around nine tenths of them detected once, and about 11% sits in the top ten. This receptor was obtained from a woman younger than 45 with COVID-19, enrolled during active disease. The chain combines TRBV7-3 with TRBJ2-2, with 13 bases aligning to TRBD2. Material for sequencing was peripheral blood. The CDR3 loop is CASSPWTSGSTGELFF. In DNA, the CDR3 is TGTGCCAGCAGCCCGTGGACTAGCGGGAGCACCGGGGAGCTGTTTTTT.